These 26 T cell receptor beta chains came from one sample sequenced in a study of cytomegalovirus exposure and HLA in healthy donors (dated by TCRdb to about 2017). Receptor libraries were prepared by the immunoSEQ multiplex PCR assay. The multiplex PCR relied on a mix of 60 forward primers for TCR Vbeta segments and 13 reverse primers for TCR Jbeta segments. TCRdb limited this immuneACCESS table to in-frame rearrangements with V and J called. A share of clones is missing; checked studies link under half to unresolved V genes, and the rest is unexplained. Recorded for this sample are 200,000 or so clones; about 81% of them occurred a single time. The biggest ten clones account for 6.5% of the sample. The material sequenced was PBMCs. Receptors were obtained from a woman aged 45-60 years in good health and CMV-seropositive.

The V and J genes are TRBV5-6 and TRBJ2-1, with 8 positions matching TRBD1. The CDR3 is 14 residues long. Germline V lookup: CDR1 SGHDT, CDR2 YYEEEE. Trimming took 4 bases from V and 12 from J; bases not matched to a gene: 12. CDR3 amino acids: CASSHFDRGEGQFF. In DNA form, the CDR3 reads TGTGCCAGCAGCCACTTCGACAGGGGCGAAGGGCAGTTCTTC. Full variable domain (missing parts from reference TRBV5-6 and TRBJ2-1): DAGVTQSPTHLIKTRGQQVTLRCSPKSGHDTVSWYQQALGQGPQFIFQYYEEEERQRGNFPDRFSGHQFPNYSSELNVNALLLGDSALYLCASSHFDRGEGQFFGPGTRLTVL.

This chain joins TRBV6-5 and TRBJ2-2, with a weak D call TRBD1 (6 bases). V lost 2 bases, J lost 4 bases, and 11 bases lay in between. The germline gives CDR1 MNHEY, CDR2 SVGAGI. CDR3 length equals 15 residues. DNA of the CDR3: TGTGCCAGCAGTTACGCCTCAGGGGCCACCGGGGAGCTGTTTTTT. It specifies CASSYASGATGELFF.

The chain is built from TRBV6-1 and TRBJ1-3; 7 bases align to TRBD1. CDR1 and CDR2 (germline): MNHNS, SASEGT. V was clipped by 11 bases and J by 2 bases; unmatched bases: 6. The CDR3 has 13 residues. CDR3 residues: CAGGQTPGNTIYF. The DNA for the CDR3 is TGTGCCGGGGGACAGACTCCTGGAAACACCATATATTTT.

The rearrangement joins TRBV7-7 to TRBJ2-5; 7 positions agree with TRBD2. CDR3 size: 14 residues. After removal of 5 bases from V and 1 base from J, the junction contained 4 bases not matched to a gene. Germline V gene data show CDR1 as SSHAT and CDR2 as FNYEAQ (reference sequence). CDR3 nucleotide sequence: TGTGCCAGCAGCACGGGGGGTAGCCAAGAGACCCAGTACTTC. It encodes CASSTGGSQETQYF. Using reference TRBV7-7 and TRBJ2-5 for the parts outside the CDR3, the full variable domain is GAGVSQSPRYKVTKRGQDVTLRCDPISSHATLYWYQQALGQGPEFLTYFNYEAQPDKSGLPSDRFSAERPEGSISTLTIQRTEQRDSAMYRCASSTGGSQETQYFGPGTRLLVL.

The genes are TRBV29-1 and TRBJ2-1; TRBD1 agrees at 7 bases. Trimming removed 0 bases from V and 4 bases from J; junction bases left unmatched: 6. The CDR3 runs to 15 residues. Germline lookup yields CDR1 SQVTM and CDR2 ANQGSEA. The CDR3 DNA is TGCAGCGTTGAAGATGGAAGGGACAGTTACAATGAGCAGTTCTTC. Its translation is CSVEDGRDSYNEQFF.

The V and J genes are TRBV19 and TRBJ2-5, with D tentatively TRBD2 (5 bases). The CDR3 runs 14 residues. V was shortened by 3 bases and J by 5 bases, with 13 bases between the two germline ends. The germline CDR1 and CDR2 sequences are LNHDA and SQIVND (reference sequence). CDR3 residues: CASSMNDGGETQYF. The CDR3 DNA reads as TGTGCCAGTAGTATGAACGACGGCGGGGAGACCCAGTACTTC.

This chain connects TRBV7-3 to TRBJ2-2, with 11 positions matching TRBD2. Germline V gene data show CDR1 as SGHTA and CDR2 as FQGTGA. CDR3 length: 15 residues. Unmatched junction bases numbered 4, after V lost 2 bases and J lost 8 bases. The chain's CDR3 is CASSLQLAGVGELFF. In DNA, the CDR3 is TGTGCCAGCAGCTTACAACTAGCGGGAGTAGGGGAGCTGTTTTTT.

This clone was observed once. The V call is TRBV11-2, the J call TRBJ1-2; possible D gene TRBD1, 6 bases. Germline V lookup: CDR1 SGHAT, CDR2 FQNNGV. Trimming shortened V by 5 bases and J by 1 base, and 14 bases separated the two germline ends. This CDR3 is 15 amino acids long. CDR3 coding DNA: TGTGCCAGCAGCCGGGGGGGGGCGCTTAACTATGGCTACACCTTC. Its translation: CASSRGGALNYGYTF.

The rearrangement links TRBV10-3 to TRBJ2-7; 7 bases map to TRBD1. With 6 bases clipped from V and 0 bases from J, the junction kept 8 bases outside the gene matches. There are 15 residues in the CDR3. In germline, CDR1 is ENHRY, CDR2 SYGVKD. The CDR3 sequence is CAISPQGPSSYEQYF. The CDR3 coding sequence is TGTGCCATCAGCCCACAGGGGCCAAGCTCCTACGAGCAGTACTTC.

This chain joins TRBV2 and TRBJ2-2; D is perhaps TRBD1 (5 bases). This CDR3 contains 14 residues. CDR1 and CDR2 (germline): SNHLY, FYNNEI. Trimming removed 6 bases from V and 1 base from J, with 9 bases in between. Here the CDR3 reads CASRQDLNTGELFF. The DNA for the CDR3 is TGTGCCAGCAGACAGGACCTGAACACCGGGGAGCTGTTTTTT.

This rearrangement joins TRBV9 to TRBJ1-3; weak D call: TRBD1 (6 bases). The CDR3 is 17 amino acids. The ends were cut back, 0 bases at V and 0 bases at J, with 13 bases in the middle. Per the germline V gene, CDR1 is SGDLS and CDR2 is YYNGEE. CDR3 coding DNA: TGTGCCAGCAGCGTAGGGTCAGGGGTGCACTCTGGAAACACCATATATTTT. It specifies CASSVGSGVHSGNTIYF.

The rearrangement uses TRBV9 and TRBJ1-3; D possibly corresponds to TRBD1 (6 bases). Trimming left V 0 bases short and J 3 bases short, with 16 bases between. Per germline, CDR1 SGDLS and CDR2 YYNGEE. This CDR3 spans 17 amino acids. CDR3 in DNA: TGTGCCAGCAGCGTAGAAACCGGGACAAATTTTGGAAACACCATATATTTT. Translation gives CASSVETGTNFGNTIYF.

The chain combines TRBV2 with TRBJ1-2; 7 nucleotides align to TRBD1. This CDR3 contains 16 residues. The V and J ends lost 2 bases and 4 bases, in that order; junction bases with no gene match: 10. CDR1 is SNHLY and CDR2 is FYNNEI in the germline V gene. Written as DNA, the CDR3 is TGTGCCAGCAGTGAAATGGAGACAGGGTCTTCCTATGGCTACACCTTC. It encodes CASSEMETGSSYGYTF. The full variable domain, rest sourced from reference TRBV2 and TRBJ1-2, is EPEVTQTPSHQVTQMGQEVILRCVPISNHLYFYWYRQILGQKVEFLVSFYNNEISEKSEIFDDQFSVERPDGSNFTLKIRSTKLEDSAMYFCASSEMETGSSYGYTFGSGTRLTVV.

V usage is TRBV7-2 and J usage is TRBJ1-1, with D possibly TRBD1 on 6 matching bases. V dropped 1 base and J dropped 1 base, with 7 bases sitting between them. Germline CDR1 and CDR2: SGHTA and FQGNSA. The CDR3 runs 14 residues. CDR3 nucleotides: TGTGCCAGCAGCTTAGGACAGGCGAACACTGAAGCTTTCTTT. It translates to CASSLGQANTEAFF.

This chain uses TRBV27 with TRBJ2-2; D is possibly TRBD2 (6 bases). CDR1 is MNHEY and CDR2 is SMNVEV in the germline V gene (reference sequence). V lost 2 bases to trimming and J lost 8 bases, with 9 bases between them. The CDR3 contains 13 residues. CDR3 in DNA: TGTGCCAGCAGTTTACGGGGGAGTGGGGAGCTGTTTTTT. It translates to CASSLRGSGELFF.

The chain recombines TRBV5-4 with TRBJ2-7; 12 nucleotides align to TRBD2. The V gene end was trimmed by 4 bases and the J gene end by 7 bases; junction bases not matched to a gene: 15. This CDR3 is 17 amino acids long. CDR1 SGHNT and CDR2 YYREEE come from the germline V gene (reference sequence). In DNA form, the CDR3 reads TGTGCCAGCAGCAGGGGGCCGGGACTAGCGGGCGCCGGGGAGCAGTACTTC. As protein: CASSRGPGLAGAGEQYF.

This clone was recorded once. The chain is built from TRBV2 and TRBJ2-3, with D maybe TRBD1 (5 bases). This CDR3 is 16 amino acids long. V shed 4 bases and J shed 6 bases, with 20 bases lying between them. Germline V gene data show CDR1 as SNHLY and CDR2 as FYNNEI. The CDR3 DNA reads TGTGCCAGCAGTGTTCGACTTAGCACAAAGGGGGATACGCAGTATTTT. Translating it yields CASSVRLSTKGDTQYF.

The J gene is TRBJ2-2, the V gene TRBV9; the match to TRBD2 covers 13 bases. The CDR3 runs to 16 residues. With 4 bases clipped from V and 4 bases from J, the junction kept 4 bases outside the gene matches. Germline assignment: CDR1 SGDLS and CDR2 YYNGEE. The CDR3 DNA reads TGTGCCAGCAGCCCCTGGACTAGCGGGAGCACCGGGGAGCTGTTTTTT. It codes for CASSPWTSGSTGELFF.

This chain uses TRBV6-1 with TRBJ2-7; 7 nucleotides match TRBD1. Looked up from germline, CDR1 is MNHNS and CDR2 is SASEGT. The trim removed 7 bases at V and 4 bases at J, leaving 10 bases unmatched. This CDR3 spans 14 amino acids. The CDR3 DNA sequence: TGTGCCAGCAATTACGGGACAGAGACTTACGAGCAGTACTTC. Residues: CASNYGTETYEQYF.

The chain links TRBV7-6 to TRBJ2-2; TRBD1 aligns across 7 bases. V dropped 1 base and J dropped 6; count of bases not matched to a gene: 8. Germline V gene lookup returns CDR1 SGHVS and CDR2 FNYEAQ. The CDR3 loop spans 16 amino acids. This chain's CDR3 is CASSLDSRGMSGELFF. Written as DNA, the CDR3 is TGTGCCAGCAGCTTAGATAGCAGGGGGATGTCCGGGGAGCTGTTTTTT.

The chain carries TRBV7-2 and TRBJ1-1; D is possibly TRBD1 (6 bases). This CDR3 is built from 16 residues. Germline V gene data show CDR1 as SGHTA and CDR2 as FQGNSA. V was pared by 4 bases and J by 5 bases, with 20 bases between. The chain's CDR3 is CASSYGQRKVYTEAFF. The CDR3 DNA is TGTGCCAGCAGCTACGGACAGCGCAAGGTGTATACTGAAGCTTTCTTT.

The chain carries TRBV2 and TRBJ2-7; TRBD2 matches 7 bases. This CDR3 comprises 14 residues. Germline CDR1 is SNHLY and CDR2 is FYNNEI. Trimming took 6 bases from V and 7 from J; bases not matched to a gene: 12. Written as DNA, the CDR3 is TGTGCCAGCAGCCTAATCGAACAAGCGGGGGAGCAGTACTTC. Translation: CASSLIEQAGEQYF.

This clone has only one observation. The chain uses TRBV10-1 and TRBJ2-7; 9 positions match TRBD2. CDR3 length: 16 amino acids. Germline loops: CDR1 WNHNN, CDR2 SYGVQD (reference sequence). Trimming removed 5 bases from V and 4 bases from J; junction bases left unmatched: 12. In nucleotides, the CDR3 is TGCGCCAGCAGTCCCGGCGGTAGCGGGAGTAGGTACGAGCAGTACTTC. It is translated as CASSPGGSGSRYEQYF.

A single count supports this clone. The chain joins TRBV15 to TRBJ1-4; 7 bases align to TRBD1. Germline V lookup: CDR1 LNHNV, CDR2 YYDKDF (reference sequence). V gave up 3 bases and J gave up 7 bases; unmatched junction bases: 14. The CDR3 length is 17 residues. CDR3 loop: CATSSTGEVGVSEKLFF. DNA of the CDR3: TGTGCCACCAGCAGCACAGGGGAAGTAGGGGTTAGTGAAAAACTGTTTTTT.

This clone has just a few counts. The chain has TRBV7-9 and TRBJ1-5, with D uncertain. Looked up from germline, CDR1 is SEHNR and CDR2 is FQNEAQ (reference sequence). Trimming took off 5 bases at V and 7 bases at J, with 9 bases between the two ends. The CDR3 loop spans 12 amino acids. The CDR3 loop reads CASSLLEQPQHF. CDR3 bases: TGTGCCAGCAGCCTCCTGGAGCAGCCCCAGCATTTT. The full variable domain, with the rest looked up from reference TRBV7-9 and TRBJ1-5, is DTGVSQNPRHKITKRGQNVTFRCDPISEHNRLYWYRQTLGQGPEFLTYFQNEAQLEKSRLLSDRFSAERPKGSFSTLEIQRTEQGDSAMYLCASSLLEQPQHFGDGTRLSIL.

There are a few counts of this clone. The chain combines TRBV7-2 with TRBJ2-3; TRBD1 matches 9 bases. The CDR3 is 16 residues long. V shed 5 bases, J shed 4 bases, and the junction held 10 bases outside the gene matches. Germline CDR1 is SGHTA and CDR2 is FQGNSA. CDR3 amino acids: CASSPWRDRDADTQYF. The CDR3 DNA reads TGTGCCAGCAGCCCCTGGAGGGACAGGGACGCAGATACGCAGTATTTT.